These T cell receptor beta chains were read from a single sample in a study of cytomegalovirus exposure and HLA in healthy donors. TCRdb keeps only in-frame clones here, not all; method: immunoSEQ multiplex PCR. This table has about 170,000 clones, around nine tenths appearing once. Source material: PBMCs. These receptors came from a man aged 18 to 29 in good health and CMV-seropositive. CDR3s include the opening cysteine and the closing phenylalanine or tryptophan. The order of the fields is V gene, J gene, D gene, clone size, CDR3 DNA, CDR3 protein. The D gene is left open where the match is weak. Only part of the rows carry a size: once, few, many, or a class if the clone is expanded.

V: TRBV6-1; J: TRBJ2-3; D: TRBD1; size: -; DNA: TGTGCCAGCAGTGAGGACAGGACCATCAGGGATACGCAGTATTTT; CDR3: CASSEDRTIRDTQYF
V: TRBV7-9; J: TRBJ2-7; D: TRBD2; size: few; DNA: TGTGCCAGCAGCTCTACTAGCGGGAGATCGTACGAGCAGTACTTC; CDR3: CASSSTSGRSYEQYF
V: TRBV7-7; J: TRBJ2-2; D: TRBD2; size: -; DNA: TGTGCTAGCAGCTTAGCGGCGGGGGAGACCGGGGAGCTGTTTTTT; CDR3: CASSLAAGETGELFF
V: TRBV6-5; J: TRBJ1-2; D: -; size: -; DNA: TGTGCCAGCAGTTACTCGCGGAGTAACTATGGCTACACCTTC; CDR3: CASSYSRSNYGYTF
V: TRBV25-1; J: TRBJ2-3; D: -; size: -; DNA: TGTGCCAGCAGTGAGGGGAGGACACTACGTTACGCAGCCTATTTT; CDR3: CASSEGRTLRYAAYF
V: TRBV27; J: TRBJ2-4; D: -; size: -; DNA: TGTGCCAGCAGTACAGCCTTAGCCAAAAACATTCAGTACTTC; CDR3: CASSTALAKNIQYF
V: TRBV7-9; J: TRBJ1-4; D: -; size: -; DNA: TGTGCCAGCAGCTTAGTACTGGGGGGAGAAAAACTGTTTTTT; CDR3: CASSLVLGGEKLFF
V: TRBV5-1; J: TRBJ2-4; D: -; size: -; DNA: TGCGCCAGCAGCTCCAACCGGGACACCCGAAGCCCGGTCATTCAGTACTTC; CDR3: CASSSNRDTRSPVIQYF
V: TRBV18; J: TRBJ2-7; D: TRBD1; size: -; DNA: TGTGCCAGCTCACTTTCCGGGACAGGGGTCTACGAGCAGTACTTC; CDR3: CASSLSGTGVYEQYF
V: TRBV4-2; J: TRBJ2-5; D: -; size: once; DNA: TGTGCCAGCAGCCAAGATGTCAAGAGGGAGACCCAGTACTTC; CDR3: CASSQDVKRETQYF
V: TRBV7-3; J: TRBJ1-1; D: -; size: -; DNA: TGTGCCAGCAGCTTATTTGGACAAGACACTGAAGCTTTCTTT; CDR3: CASSLFGQDTEAFF
V: TRBV25-1; J: TRBJ1-1; D: -; size: -; DNA: TGTGCCAGCAGTGCAACCCAAGGGAGGGTGTCTGAAGCTTTCTTT; CDR3: CASSATQGRVSEAFF
V: TRBV28; J: TRBJ2-3; D: -; size: -; DNA: TGTGCCAGCAGTTTTTCCGGGTACACAGATACGCAGTATTTT; CDR3: CASSFSGYTDTQYF
V: TRBV27; J: TRBJ2-5; D: -; size: -; DNA: TGTGCCAGCAGTTCCCCGAGCCAAGAGACCCAGTACTTC; CDR3: CASSSPSQETQYF
V: TRBV9; J: TRBJ2-5; D: TRBD2; size: -; DNA: TGTGCCAGCAGCGTAGATGGTGACAGCGGGAGGGCCCAGTACTTC; CDR3: CASSVDGDSGRAQYF
V: TRBV6-1; J: TRBJ1-1; D: -; size: -; DNA: TGTGCCAGCAGTGATTCGACAGGAGCGAACACTGAAGCTTTCTTT; CDR3: CASSDSTGANTEAFF
V: TRBV7-9; J: TRBJ2-5; D: TRBD1; size: -; DNA: TGTGCCAGCAGCTTATGGGGACAGAAGGAGACCCAGTACTTC; CDR3: CASSLWGQKETQYF
V: TRBV6-6; J: TRBJ1-1; D: -; size: -; DNA: TGTGCCAGCGGGGGGAGCATGAACACTGAAGCTTTCTTT; CDR3: CASGGSMNTEAFF
V: TRBV6-6; J: TRBJ1-5; D: TRBD1; size: -; DNA: TGTGCCAGCAGTCAAGGGGACAGAAATCAGCCCCAGCATTTT; CDR3: CASSQGDRNQPQHF
V: TRBV5-1; J: TRBJ2-7; D: -; size: few; DNA: TGCGCCAGCAGCCCGGGGACTCGCGAGCAGTACTTC; CDR3: CASSPGTREQYF
V: TRBV11-3; J: TRBJ2-7; D: -; size: few; DNA: TGTGCCAGCAGCCTCAGGGACAAGAGTTATCTGGCCTACGAGCAGTACTTC; CDR3: CASSLRDKSYLAYEQYF
V: TRBV2; J: TRBJ1-1; D: -; size: -; DNA: TGTGCCAGCAGTGAATGGGGCTTCGGCAGGAACACTGAAGCTTTCTTT; CDR3: CASSEWGFGRNTEAFF
V: TRBV11-2; J: TRBJ2-1; D: -; size: -; DNA: TGTGCCAGCAGCTTGCGGGCAGATAGCTCCTACAATGAGCAGTTCTTC; CDR3: CASSLRADSSYNEQFF
V: TRBV29-1; J: TRBJ2-7; D: TRBD1; size: -; DNA: TGCAGCGTTGCGGGGACAGGGTACTACGAGCAGTACTTC; CDR3: CSVAGTGYYEQYF
V: TRBV19; J: TRBJ2-1; D: TRBD2; size: -; DNA: TGTGCCAGTGCCCTAGCGGGAGGGCCCTATGAGCAGTTCTTC; CDR3: CASALAGGPYEQFF
V: TRBV15; J: TRBJ2-7; D: -; size: -; DNA: TGTGCCACCAGCAGAGGGTCGACAGTCCAAATCGAGCAGTACTTC; CDR3: CATSRGSTVQIEQYF
V: TRBV5-1; J: TRBJ1-4; D: TRBD1; size: -; DNA: TGCGCCAGCAGTTCGCAGGGGGCAACTAATGAAAAACTGTTTTTT; CDR3: CASSSQGATNEKLFF